Below, one T cell receptor beta chain is given with its context. The antigen is unknown. The data stem from a study of vaccination and CD4 T cells after COVID-19. On the study more broadly: Comprising six males and four females, the convalescent participants counted two Hispanic individuals among them.

Points from the study as a whole: Looking at convalescent patients, a median around 83% of reactive clones were present only post-vaccination.

The length of the CDR3 is 13 residues. V was trimmed by 5 bases and J by 6 bases, leaving 11 bases between them. Germline lookup yields CDR1 SGHAT and CDR2 FQDESV (reference sequence). Treatment specified: approximately 9-day PBMC culture with coronavirus spike peptide pools or control peptides (ViraFEST assay). Scientists ran DNA taken from cultured CD4+ T cells through the Oncomine TCR Beta short-read assay for sequencing. Using the QIAamp micro DNA kit, genomic DNA was extracted from the CD4+ T cells that had been cultured. Each CDR3 protein is one row after TCRdb ran MiXCR on the PCR reads. The table has 12,000 or so distinct CDR3 sequences, 53% seen once; the top ten hold about 31%.

This rearrangement joins TRBV11-1 to TRBJ2-1; perhaps TRBD2 as D (6 bases). Sample: CD4+ T cells from blood, cultured in vitro. This clonotype originated in a human donor who had recovered from COVID-19. The CDR3 DNA reads TGTGCCAGCAGCGGGGACTTTAGCAATGAGCAGTTCTTC. Protein: CASSGDFSNEQFF.